Following are 26 T cell receptor beta chains from one sample sequenced in a study of blood T cell repertoires in COVID-19. TCRdb's table, derived via immunoSEQ multiplex PCR, lists solely in-frame clones and lacks some. Among 40,000 to 55,000 clones listed, approximately 90% were seen once. Sample: peripheral blood. The source of these receptors is a woman older than 75 with acute or convalescent COVID-19.

The V gene is TRBV3-1 (or the pseudogene TRBV3-2), the J gene TRBJ2-1, with 10 bases fitting TRBD2. Germline trimming cut 0 bases from V and 8 bases from J; bases unmatched to any gene: 10. CDR1 LGHDT and CDR2 YNNKEL come from the germline V gene (reference sequence). The CDR3 runs to 17 residues. The CDR3 DNA reads TGTGCCAGCAGCCAAGATAGTGCTAGCGGGAGACGAGATGAGCAGTTCTTC. This sequence encodes CASSQDSASGRRDEQFF.

This clone was detected a few times. The chain employs TRBV30 and TRBJ2-1; 13 bases line up with TRBD2. The CDR3 is 14 residues long. V was clipped by 4 bases and J by 13 bases; unmatched bases: 10. CDR1 and CDR2 from the germline V gene are GTSNPN and SVGIG (reference sequence). This CDR3 reads CAWTPGLAGQHQFF. CDR3 sequence (DNA): TGTGCCTGGACTCCGGGACTAGCGGGACAGCACCAGTTCTTC.

There are a few counts of this clone. The V gene is TRBV19, the J gene TRBJ1-5, with TRBD1 matching 8 bases. CDR3 size: 17 residues. J gave up 0 bases and V 2 bases, and 6 bases lay outside the gene matches. Germline values: CDR1 LNHDA, CDR2 SQIVND (reference sequence). The CDR3 loop is CASSILGTGNSNQPQHF. The CDR3 DNA is TGTGCCAGTAGTATACTAGGGACAGGAAATAGCAATCAGCCCCAGCATTTT.

V gene TRBV5-1 combines with J gene TRBJ2-7; no clear D. Germline lookup yields CDR1 SGHRS and CDR2 YFSETQ. Trimming pared 3 bases from V and 3 bases from J, leaving 4 bases between. The CDR3 contains 11 residues. DNA of the CDR3: TGCGCCAGCAGCTCAAACTACGAGCAGTACTTC. Encoded protein: CASSSNYEQYF.

The gene calls are TRBV19 and TRBJ2-3; D is unresolved. CDR3 length: 16 amino acids. Deletions cut 0 bases from V and 0 bases from J, with 10 bases between. Germline V gene lookup returns CDR1 LNHDA and CDR2 SQIVND (reference sequence). Here the CDR3 reads CASSIDNSPSTDTQYF. For the CDR3, the DNA is TGTGCCAGTAGTATAGACAACAGCCCTAGCACAGATACGCAGTATTTT.

V and J are TRBV2 and TRBJ1-5; TRBD1 is a possible D gene (5 bases). Germline-derived CDR1 and CDR2 are SNHLY and FYNNEI. V lost 2 bases, J lost 7 bases, and 12 bases lay in between. The CDR3 length is 14 residues. The CDR3 protein is CASSENQGSQPQHF. The CDR3 region has the DNA TGTGCCAGCAGTGAAAATCAGGGAAGCCAGCCCCAGCATTTT.

The chain couples TRBV9 to TRBJ2-3, with D unresolved. Germline values: CDR1 SGDLS, CDR2 YYNGEE. This CDR3 comprises 12 residues. The V end was cut by 5 bases, the J end by 4 bases, with 8 bases between. CDR3 in DNA: TGTGCCAGCAGTGTCACTGCAGATACGCAGTATTTT. It is translated as CASSVTADTQYF.

The CDR3 DNA sequence: TGTGCCAGCTCACCTGCCAGGACAGGGGCCACTTGGATCCTCCACTTT. This translates into CASSPARTGATWILHF. The chain combines TRBV18 with TRBJ1-6, with 9 bases lining up with TRBD1. The CDR3 is 16 amino acids. The germline V gene encodes CDR1 KGHSH and CDR2 LQKENI. J lost 15 bases, V lost 3 bases, and 15 bases had no gene match.

The rearrangement links TRBV6-6 to TRBJ1-3, with D perhaps matching TRBD1 (6 bases). Per the germline V gene, CDR1 is MNHNY and CDR2 is SVGAGI (reference sequence). This CDR3 is 16 amino acids long. With 2 bases removed from V and 4 bases from J, the gap between germline ends came to 15 bases. This chain's CDR3 is CASSYRGADYGNTIYF. The CDR3 DNA is TGTGCCAGCAGTTACCGGGGGGCCGACTACGGAAACACCATATATTTT.

The chain has TRBV24-1 and TRBJ1-5; D may be TRBD1 (5 bases). V lost 5 bases to trimming and J lost 2 bases, with 15 bases between them. The CDR3 runs 16 residues. Germline values: CDR1 KGHDR, CDR2 SFDVKD. CDR3 amino acids: CATSVGQGGGNQPQHF. The DNA for the CDR3 is TGTGCCACCAGTGTCGGGCAGGGCGGCGGCAATCAGCCCCAGCATTTT.

The chain combines TRBV4-3 with TRBJ2-3; D gene unclear. This CDR3 is built from 15 residues. Trimming stripped 0 bases from V and 6 bases from J, with 13 bases between. The V gene's germline CDR1 is LGHNA and CDR2 YSLEER. This chain's CDR3 is CASSQDFRSKDTQYF. The CDR3, as DNA: TGCGCCAGCAGCCAAGATTTTCGGAGCAAGGATACGCAGTATTTT.

The chain employs TRBV30 and TRBJ2-5, with a weak D call TRBD2 (6 bases). The CDR3 runs to 15 residues. CDR1 is GTSNPN and CDR2 is SVGIG in the germline V gene (reference sequence). The V gene lost 2 bases and the J gene lost 5 bases, with 18 bases spanning the gap. The CDR3 bases are TGTGCCTGGAGTACCTTCGGGGGAAGGGATGAGACCCAGTACTTC. Its protein is CAWSTFGGRDETQYF.

This rearrangement joins TRBV7-3 to TRBJ2-1, with D possibly being TRBD2 (5 bases). Trimming removed 5 bases at V and 0 bases at J, with 14 bases between. The CDR3 extends over 16 amino acids. Germline V lookup: CDR1 SGHTA, CDR2 FQGTGA. This CDR3 is CASSPRTPASYNEQFF. The CDR3 nucleotides read TGTGCCAGCAGCCCGAGGACTCCTGCCTCCTACAATGAGCAGTTCTTC.

The chain has TRBV4-1 and TRBJ2-1; 11 bases fit TRBD2. Germline CDR1 and CDR2: MGHRA and YSYEKL. CDR3 length: 17 amino acids. V shed 4 bases and J 6 bases; nucleotides not matched to a gene: 11. The chain's CDR3 is CASSPGLAGPTRNEQFF. DNA of the CDR3: TGCGCCAGCAGCCCCGGACTAGCGGGCCCTACTCGCAATGAGCAGTTCTTC.

V is TRBV7-9 and J is TRBJ2-5; a weak D match, TRBD2 (6 bases). The CDR3 runs 15 residues. Per the germline V gene, CDR1 is SEHNR and CDR2 is FQNEAQ (reference sequence). The V gene lost 2 bases and the J gene lost 2 bases, with 12 bases spanning the gap. CDR3 amino acids: CASSLWEAGQETQYF. CDR3 coding DNA: TGTGCCAGCAGCTTATGGGAAGCGGGTCAAGAGACCCAGTACTTC.

The rearrangement uses TRBV7-8 and TRBJ1-2; D might be TRBD1 (5 bases). Germline V CDR1 and CDR2: SGHVS, FQNEAQ. Trimming shortened V by 5 bases and J by 9 bases, and 22 bases separated the two germline ends. The CDR3 runs to 15 residues. The CDR3 loop is CASSPGSQDNWRYTF. Written as DNA, the CDR3 is TGTGCCAGCAGCCCAGGTAGCCAGGACAATTGGCGCTACACCTTC.

This rearrangement joins TRBV28 to TRBJ2-1, with D possibly being TRBD2 (6 bases). V dropped 5 bases and J dropped 4 bases, with 18 bases sitting between them. CDR3 length equals 16 residues. Germline CDR1 and CDR2: MDHEN and SYDVKM. The CDR3 coding sequence is TGTGCCAGCAGTCAATCACGCCTTGGGGGGTACAATGAGCAGTTCTTC. Its translation: CASSQSRLGGYNEQFF.

The chain combines TRBV27 with TRBJ1-2; D not resolved. Deletions cut 2 bases from V and 5 bases from J, with 9 bases between. The CDR3 loop spans 13 amino acids. Germline loops: CDR1 MNHEY, CDR2 SMNVEV (reference sequence). CDR3 DNA: TGTGCCAGCAGTTTAGGCGGGGTTTATGGCTACACCTTC. This gives the protein CASSLGGVYGYTF.

The chain joins TRBV11-2 to TRBJ2-7; 12 bases match TRBD2. CDR1 and CDR2 (germline): SGHAT, FQNNGV. V shed 4 bases and J 7 bases; nucleotides not matched to a gene: 11. This CDR3 comprises 16 residues. The CDR3 sequence: CASSYQGLAGRVEQYF. In DNA form, the CDR3 reads TGTGCCAGCAGCTACCAAGGACTAGCGGGGAGGGTGGAGCAGTACTTC.

V and J are TRBV29-1 and TRBJ2-7, with D perhaps TRBD1 (6 bases). From germline, CDR1 is SQVTM and CDR2 ANQGSEA. The V end was cut by 7 bases, the J end by 2 bases, with 9 bases between. The CDR3 runs 11 residues. The CDR3 loop reads CSGRTAYEQYF. The CDR3, as DNA: TGCAGCGGTCGGACAGCCTACGAGCAGTACTTC.

The gene calls are TRBV5-1 and TRBJ2-3, with D perhaps matching TRBD2 (6 bases). The CDR3 is made up of 17 amino acids. CDR1 is SGHRS, CDR2 YFSETQ, per germline. Trimming left V 2 bases short and J 7 bases short, with 23 bases between. DNA of the CDR3: TGCGCCAGCAGCTTAATTTCCACGGGACTTCGGGTGAATACGCAGTATTTT. Translation: CASSLISTGLRVNTQYF.

The CDR3 nucleotides read TGTGCCAGCAGCCTACGGACTAGCGGGAGGTACGAGCAGTACTTC. Its protein product is CASSLRTSGRYEQYF. The V gene is TRBV5-6, the J gene TRBJ2-7; 14 nucleotides align to TRBD2. The V gene's germline CDR1 is SGHDT and CDR2 YYEEEE. The ends lost 4 bases at V and 4 bases at J; junction bases unmatched: 4. There are 15 residues in the CDR3.

This clone was seen a few times. V gene TRBV4-1 combines with J gene TRBJ1-4; D is perhaps TRBD1 (5 bases). CDR1 is MGHRA and CDR2 is YSYEKL in the germline V gene. The CDR3 loop spans 13 amino acids. Trimming pared 9 bases from V and 5 bases from J, leaving 13 bases between. The CDR3 nucleotides read TGCGCCAGTTCCGGGACTTTAAATGAAAAACTGTTTTTT. Translating gives CASSGTLNEKLFF.

This rearrangement joins TRBV9 to TRBJ2-1, with 7 bases aligning to TRBD2. Germline V gene lookup returns CDR1 SGDLS and CDR2 YYNGEE. J lost 6 bases, V lost 0 bases, and 6 bases had no gene match. This CDR3 contains 15 residues. The CDR3 spells CASSVGQAGSNEQFF. For the CDR3, the DNA is TGTGCCAGCAGCGTAGGTCAAGCGGGGTCCAATGAGCAGTTCTTC.

V is TRBV4-3 and J is TRBJ2-3; a weak D match, TRBD2 (7 bases). Per the germline V gene, CDR1 is LGHNA and CDR2 is YSLEER. Trimming pared 0 bases from V and 0 bases from J, leaving 19 bases between. This CDR3 contains 19 residues. In nucleotides, the CDR3 is TGCGCCAGCAGCCAAGACTATGGGGGCGGGAGCGCGAGCACAGATACGCAGTATTTT. Its translation: CASSQDYGGGSASTDTQYF.

This clone was seen once. The chain is built from TRBV14 and TRBJ1-2, with a weak D call TRBD1 (5 bases). CDR1 is SGHDN, CDR2 FVKESK, per germline. The CDR3 sequence is 14 residues long. The V gene lost 2 bases and the J gene lost 4 bases, with 11 bases spanning the gap. The CDR3 DNA reads as TGTGCCAGCAGCCAATTCCAGGGCGTCTATGGCTACACCTTC. Amino acid sequence: CASSQFQGVYGYTF.